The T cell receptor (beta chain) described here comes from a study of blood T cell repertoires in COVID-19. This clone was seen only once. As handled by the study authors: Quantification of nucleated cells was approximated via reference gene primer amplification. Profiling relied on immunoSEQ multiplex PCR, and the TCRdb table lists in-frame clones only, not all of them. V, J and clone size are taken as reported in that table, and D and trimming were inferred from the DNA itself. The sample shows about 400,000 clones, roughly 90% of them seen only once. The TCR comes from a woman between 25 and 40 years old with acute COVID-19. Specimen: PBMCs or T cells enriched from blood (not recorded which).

This CDR3 is CSASQGGAEAFF. In DNA, the CDR3 is TGCAGTGCTAGTCAGGGGGGCGCTGAAGCTTTCTTT. The genes are TRBV20-1 and TRBJ1-1; TRBD1 agrees at 7 bases. CDR1 DFQATT and CDR2 SNEGSKA come from the germline V gene (reference sequence). This CDR3 region has 12 residues. V lost 3 bases to trimming and J lost 6 bases; unmatched junction nucleotides: 4.